The T cell receptor beta chain described here comes from a study of T cell repertoires in cytomegalovirus infection. Study summary: Signatures in public TCR beta sequences pointed to both CMV infection and matching HLA type. Broader study findings: CMV-specific TCR beta clonotypes restricted by HLA-C dominated the ex vivo response. Of the TCR beta families, the public ones yielded a cumulative frequency that identified carriers of CMV plus the relevant HLA.

This clonotype has just a few counts. What it recognizes is unknown. V lost 11 bases and J lost 6, with 11 bases in between. This CDR3 comprises 11 residues. Germline V CDR1 and CDR2: MDHEN, SYDVKM. TCRdb re-analysed the reads in MiXCR, keeping a single row per CDR3 protein. The sample records 290,000 or so distinct CDR3 sequences, around 10% being singletons. J is TRBJ2-1 and V is TRBV28; tentative D call: TRBD2 (5 bases). The clonotype was recovered from a human donor in good health (CMV status not recorded). Some clones in this sample may be carry-over from other donors' samples. Sequenced input: PBMCs. CDR3 sequence (DNA): TGTGCCTCCCGCGGGCCCAATGAGCAGTTCTTC. Translated, it gives CASRGPNEQFF.